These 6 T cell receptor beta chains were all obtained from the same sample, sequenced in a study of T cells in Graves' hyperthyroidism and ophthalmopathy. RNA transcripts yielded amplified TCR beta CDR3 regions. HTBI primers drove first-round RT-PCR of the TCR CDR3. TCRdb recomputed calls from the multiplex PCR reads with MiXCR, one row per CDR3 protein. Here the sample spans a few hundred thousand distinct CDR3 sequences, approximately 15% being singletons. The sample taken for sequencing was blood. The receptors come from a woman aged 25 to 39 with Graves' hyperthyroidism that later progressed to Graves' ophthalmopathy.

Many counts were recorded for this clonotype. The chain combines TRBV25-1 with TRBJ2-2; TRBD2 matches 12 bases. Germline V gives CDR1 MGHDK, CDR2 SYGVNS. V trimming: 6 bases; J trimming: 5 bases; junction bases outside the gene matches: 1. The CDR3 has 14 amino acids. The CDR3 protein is CASRLAGGTGELFF. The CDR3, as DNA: TGTGCCAGCAGACTAGCGGGAGGTACCGGGGAGCTGTTTTTT.

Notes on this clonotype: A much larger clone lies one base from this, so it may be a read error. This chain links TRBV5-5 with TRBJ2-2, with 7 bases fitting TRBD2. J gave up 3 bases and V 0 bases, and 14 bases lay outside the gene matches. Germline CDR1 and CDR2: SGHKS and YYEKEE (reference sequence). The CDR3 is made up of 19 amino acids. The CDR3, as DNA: TGTGCCAGCAGCTTGGTCCGGACTAGAGGGTGGTCGGACACCGGGGAGCTGTTTTTT. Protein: CASSLVRTRGWSDTGELFF.

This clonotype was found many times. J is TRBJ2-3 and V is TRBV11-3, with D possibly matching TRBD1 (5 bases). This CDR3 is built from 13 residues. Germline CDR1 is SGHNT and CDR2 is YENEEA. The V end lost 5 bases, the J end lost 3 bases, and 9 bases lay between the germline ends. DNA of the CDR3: TGTGCCAGCAGCGCCGGACAAACAGATACGCAGTATTTT. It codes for CASSAGQTDTQYF.

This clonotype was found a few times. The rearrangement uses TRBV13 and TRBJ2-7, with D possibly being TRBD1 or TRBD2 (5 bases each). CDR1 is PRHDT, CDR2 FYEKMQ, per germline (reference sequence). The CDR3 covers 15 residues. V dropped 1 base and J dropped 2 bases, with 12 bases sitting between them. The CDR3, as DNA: TGTGCCAGCAGCTTAGAGGGGAGAGCCACCTACGAGCAGTACTTC. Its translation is CASSLEGRATYEQYF.

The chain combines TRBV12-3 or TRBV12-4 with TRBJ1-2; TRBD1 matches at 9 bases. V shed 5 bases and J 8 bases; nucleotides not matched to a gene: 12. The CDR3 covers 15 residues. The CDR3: CASSPGTGRTIGYTF. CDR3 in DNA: TGTGCCAGCAGTCCCGGGACAGGGAGGACCATCGGCTACACCTTC.

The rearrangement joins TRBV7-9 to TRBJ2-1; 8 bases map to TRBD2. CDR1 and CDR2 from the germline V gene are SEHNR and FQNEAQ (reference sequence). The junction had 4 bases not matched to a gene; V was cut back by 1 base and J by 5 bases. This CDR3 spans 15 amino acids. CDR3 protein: CASSLGTSRNNEQFF. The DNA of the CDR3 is TGTGCCAGCAGCTTAGGGACTAGCAGGAACAATGAGCAGTTCTTC. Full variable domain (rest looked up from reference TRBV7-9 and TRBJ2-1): DTGVSQNPRHKITKRGQNVTFRCDPISEHNRLYWYRQTLGQGPEFLTYFQNEAQLEKSRLLSDRFSAERPKGSFSTLEIQRTEQGDSAMYLCASSLGTSRNNEQFFGPGTRLTVL.